These T cell receptor beta chains were read from a single sample in a study of Japanese encephalitis immunity and Zika vaccine responses. TCRdb used MiXCR to reprocess the 5' RACE reads, holding one entry per CDR3 protein. The sample has roughly 220 distinct CDR3 sequences, around 13% seen once; the top ten hold 40% to 60%. Material: antigen-activated CD4+ T cells from blood, cultured, obtained during a Zika inactivated vaccine study. These receptors all stem from an adult woman who received an inactivated Zika virus vaccine. Each CDR3 is given without its conserved first and last residue.

>TRBV20-1
SAINSWVTYNEQF
>TRBV20-1
SALRTVTGELF
>TRBV25-1
ASSPGRANTGELF
>TRBV19
ASSSGGLAGPNNNEQF
>TRBV7-2
ASSQAGTSGVNEQF
>TRBV20-1
SASAQGAEKLF
>TRBV20-1
SAREDRDYAF
>TRBV7-8
ASSRSRGIEAGQPQH
>TRBV20-1
SATQGNTEAF
>TRBV7-2
ASSLDSGANVLT
>TRBV6-1
ASSDGWEGNEQF
>TRBV2
ASSRGLTGELF
>TRBV4-3
ASSSGTYNEQF
>TRBV9
ASSADTVGEAF
>TRBV19
ASNKDSWNQPQH
>TRBV20-1
SARDGIRQY